The rows below give T cell receptor beta chains drawn from one sample of a study of cytomegalovirus exposure and HLA in healthy donors. Some clones are missing from TCRdb's copy, which holds only in-frame ones; the method was immunoSEQ multiplex PCR. The repertoire includes 120,000 to 150,000 clones, roughly 73% of them detected once, and over 1% sits in the top ten. Sequenced material: PBMCs. The receptors here all came from a woman between 40 and 55 years old in good health and CMV-seronegative. Each CDR3 is given with its conserved first and last residue. Each record gives: D gene, V gene, J gene, CDR3 length, clone size, CDR3 protein, CDR3 DNA. A D gene is named only where the DNA matches it firmly. Only part of the rows carry a size: once, few, many, or a class if the clone is expanded.

>-|TRBV7-8|TRBJ1-2|14|-
CASSSSPTNYGYTF
TGTGCCAGCAGCTCCTCCCCAACAAACTATGGCTACACCTTC
>TRBD2|TRBV2|TRBJ2-1|15|-
CASSGGRGVRNEQFF
TGTGCCAGCAGTGGGGGGCGGGGGGTGCGGAATGAGCAGTTCTTC
>-|TRBV19|TRBJ2-5|14|once
CASSTPGAQETQYF
TGTGCCAGTAGTACCCCAGGGGCACAAGAGACCCAGTACTTC
>-|TRBV7-9|TRBJ1-2|16|-
CASSTGGWGSNYGYTF
TGTGCCAGCAGCACCGGGGGTTGGGGGTCTAACTATGGCTACACCTTC
>-|TRBV7-9|TRBJ1-1|14|once
CASSPRQGNTEAFF
TGTGCCAGTAGCCCACGGCAGGGGAACACTGAAGCTTTCTTT
>TRBD2|TRBV27|TRBJ2-1|16|-
CASSSRGLAGNNEQFF
TGTGCCAGCAGCTCCCGTGGGCTAGCGGGAAACAATGAGCAGTTCTTC
>-|TRBV29-1|TRBJ1-1|13|once
CSVAEQENTEAFF
TGCAGCGTTGCTGAACAGGAGAACACTGAAGCTTTCTTT
>-|TRBV4-1|TRBJ1-1|16|-
CASSHRFQVKEGEAFF
TGCGCCAGCAGCCACCGATTCCAGGTAAAGGAGGGTGAAGCTTTCTTT
>TRBD1|TRBV4-1|TRBJ1-2|14|once
CASSHPGGSYGYPF
TGCGCCAGCAGCCACCCAGGGGGTTCCTATGGCTACCCCTTC
>-|TRBV4-3|TRBJ2-1|15|-
CASSQEEVPHNEQFF
TGCGCCAGCAGCCAAGAAGAGGTCCCACACAATGAGCAGTTCTTC
>-|TRBV18|TRBJ1-2|10|-
CASSGGSYTF
TGTGCCAGCTCCGGGGGAAGCTACACCTTC
>-|TRBV11-3|TRBJ2-1|13|-
CASSLATYNEQFF
TGTGCCAGCAGCTTAGCGACTTACAATGAGCAGTTCTTC
>-|TRBV5-6|TRBJ1-6|13|-
CASSFGADSPLHF
TGTGCCAGCAGCTTTGGGGCGGATTCACCCCTCCACTTT
>-|TRBV6-5|TRBJ1-1|11|-
CASSRNTEAFF
TGTGCCAGCAGCAGAAACACTGAAGCTTTCTTT
>TRBD1|TRBV15|TRBJ1-1|22|-
CATSTTNLLSGQGEKRKTEAFF
TGTGCCACCAGCACTACAAACCTACTATCGGGACAGGGGGAGAAACGGAAGACTGAAGCTTTCTTT
>-|TRBV19|TRBJ2-1|15|-
CASSPTGNSYNEQFF
TGTGCCAGTAGTCCGACAGGTAACTCCTACAATGAGCAGTTCTTC
>-|TRBV2|TRBJ1-5|13|-
CASNSYSNQPQHF
TGTGCCAGCAATAGCTATAGCAATCAGCCCCAGCATTTT
>TRBD1|TRBV2|TRBJ1-5|15|many
CASSSDRGREQPQHF
TGTGCCAGCAGCTCCGACAGGGGGCGGGAACAGCCCCAGCATTTT
>-|TRBV4-3|TRBJ1-2|15|-
CASSQSDSANYGYTF
TGCGCCAGCAGCCAATCGGACAGTGCTAACTATGGCTACACCTTC
>TRBD2|TRBV4-1|TRBJ2-1|15|-
CASSQEASGYSEQFF
TGCGCCAGCAGCCAAGAGGCTAGCGGTTATAGTGAGCAGTTCTTC
>-|TRBV5-6|TRBJ2-5|14|few
CASSLGTGKETQYF
TGTGCCAGCAGCTTGGGGACTGGAAAAGAGACCCAGTACTTC
>TRBD1|TRBV6-6|TRBJ2-3|15|-
CASSPDRAVPDTQYF
TGTGCCAGCAGCCCCGACAGGGCTGTCCCAGATACGCAGTATTTT
>-|TRBV5-6|TRBJ1-2|16|-
CASSFIPASGAGGYTF
TGTGCCAGCAGCTTTATCCCCGCGTCTGGGGCAGGTGGCTACACCTTC
>-|TRBV18|TRBJ1-1|17|-
CASSPATLGGDDTEAFF
TGTGCCAGCTCACCAGCAACCCTAGGGGGGGACGACACTGAAGCTTTCTTT
>TRBD1|TRBV6-5|TRBJ1-2|16|-
CASSYSIGQGVGGYTF
TGTGCCAGCAGTTACTCGATAGGGCAGGGGGTAGGCGGCTACACCTTC
>-|TRBV6-1|TRBJ2-1|14|-
CASSEGFRYNEQFF
TGTGCCAGCAGTGAAGGGTTCAGGTACAATGAGCAGTTCTTC
>-|TRBV2|TRBJ2-3|14|-
CASSVVQLGDTQYF
TGTGCCAGCAGTGTAGTACAGTTGGGAGATACGCAGTATTTT
>TRBD2|TRBV5-3|TRBJ2-1|17|once
CARSLRPSGGPYNEQFF
TGTGCCAGAAGCTTGCGACCGAGCGGGGGGCCTTACAATGAGCAGTTCTTC
>-|TRBV28|TRBJ2-3|17|-
CASSLPGTLAYTDTQYF
TGTGCCAGCAGTTTGCCGGGGACTTTGGCCTACACAGATACGCAGTATTTT
>-|TRBV15|TRBJ1-2|15|once
CATSRSGTPNYGYTF
TGTGCCACCAGCAGAAGCGGGACACCAAACTATGGCTACACCTTC
>-|TRBV13|TRBJ2-7|13|few
CASSLDARGEQYF
TGTGCCAGCAGTTTGGACGCCCGGGGCGAGCAGTACTTC
>TRBD2|TRBV5-1|TRBJ2-7|15|few
CASSLGASGESEQYF
TGCGCCAGCAGCTTGGGGGCTAGCGGGGAGAGCGAGCAGTACTTC
>-|TRBV5-1|TRBJ1-2|15|few
CASRDDTGTPLGYTF
TGCGCCAGCAGGGACGATACCGGGACTCCCCTTGGCTACACCTTC
>TRBD2|TRBV10-3|TRBJ2-1|16|-
CAISKIAGGPEGEQFF
TGTGCCATCAGTAAAATAGCGGGGGGGCCTGAGGGTGAGCAGTTCTTC
>-|TRBV13|TRBJ1-3|13|-
CASSPLSGNTIYF
TGTGCCAGCAGCCCCTTATCTGGAAACACCATATATTTT
>-|TRBV27|TRBJ1-2|16|-
CASSSPTGLLSYGYTF
TGTGCCAGCAGTTCTCCTACAGGGCTCTTGAGCTATGGCTACACCTTC
>-|TRBV7-9|TRBJ1-6|14|-
CASSFAGKGSPLHF
TGTGCCAGCAGCTTCGCAGGGAAGGGTTCACCCCTCCACTTT
>TRBD2|TRBV5-4|TRBJ2-5|14|-
CASSSGLDQETQYF
TGTGCCAGCAGCTCAGGACTAGACCAAGAGACCCAGTACTTC
>-|TRBV28|TRBJ1-2|14|-
CASSVLGTHYGYTF
TGTGCCAGCAGTGTCCTCGGGACACACTATGGCTACACCTTC
>-|TRBV19|TRBJ1-2|12|-
CASSLGQLGYTF
TGTGCCAGTAGTCTCGGACAGTTAGGCTACACCTTC
>-|TRBV27|TRBJ2-3|14|few
CASMESAGTDTQYF
TGTGCCAGCATGGAGTCGGCGGGGACAGATACGCAGTATTTT
>TRBD1|TRBV5-1|TRBJ1-4|15|few
CASSEMDRIDEKLFF
TGCGCCAGCAGCGAAATGGACAGGATCGATGAAAAACTGTTTTTT
>TRBD1|TRBV20-1|TRBJ2-3|11|-
CSGGGRDTQYF
TGCAGTGGAGGGGGCCGAGATACGCAGTATTTT
>TRBD2|TRBV7-8|TRBJ2-1|16|-
CASSSSGGAGMYEQFF
TGTGCCAGCAGCTCAAGCGGGGGGGCAGGGATGTATGAGCAGTTCTTC
>TRBD1|TRBV7-9|TRBJ2-1|19|-
CASSLSPLTGPSSYNEQFF
TGTGCCAGCAGCTTATCCCCACTGACAGGGCCTTCTTCCTACAATGAGCAGTTCTTC
>TRBD1|TRBV4-2|TRBJ1-2|13|-
CASSQGTGSGYTF
TGTGCCAGCAGCCAAGGGACAGGGAGCGGCTACACCTTC
>-|TRBV6-6|TRBJ1-1|13|-
CASSYKRAAEAFF
TGTGCCAGCAGTTACAAGCGGGCGGCTGAAGCTTTCTTT
>-|TRBV19|TRBJ2-7|12|-
CASSGQSYEQYF
TGTGCCAGTAGTGGACAGTCCTACGAGCAGTACTTC
>-|TRBV5-5|TRBJ1-2|14|-
CASSLGRTIYGYTF
TGTGCCAGCAGCCTTGGACGGACTATCTATGGCTACACCTTC
>-|TRBV5-6|TRBJ2-1|11|-
CASSVTSEQFF
TGTGCCAGCAGCGTAACAAGTGAGCAGTTCTTC
>-|TRBV4-1|TRBJ1-1|15|few
CASSATGIGDPEAFF
TGCGCCAGCAGCGCAACAGGGATAGGGGACCCTGAAGCTTTCTTT
>TRBD1|TRBV19|TRBJ1-5|16|-
CASSVENWTGDQPQHF
TGTGCCAGTAGTGTAGAAAACTGGACAGGGGATCAGCCCCAGCATTTT